This passage covers 2 T cell receptor beta chains from one sample sequenced in a study of blood T cell repertoires in COVID-19. Repertoires were generated with immunoSEQ multiplex PCR, while TCRdb's copy carries only in-frame clones and drops some. The table has 130,000 to 150,000 clones, around 83% seen once. The sequenced material came from PBMCs or T cells enriched from blood (not recorded which). The source is a woman aged 45-65 years who had been exposed to COVID-19.

The gene calls are TRBV11-2 and TRBJ2-5; D gene unclear. Germline values: CDR1 SGHAT, CDR2 FQNNGV. This CDR3 comprises 14 residues. V was cut by 1 base and J by 3 bases, with 9 bases left in between. CDR3 in DNA: TGTGCCAGCAGCTTAGGCCTAGTAGAAGAGACCCAGTACTTC. Its protein product is CASSLGLVEETQYF.

The rearrangement uses TRBV19 and TRBJ1-2, with TRBD1 as a possible D gene (5 bases). CDR1 and CDR2 (germline): LNHDA, SQIVND (reference sequence). CDR3 length: 13 amino acids. V was trimmed by 5 bases and J by 3 bases, leaving 10 bases between them. The CDR3 nucleotides are TGTGCCAGTAGTGCCGGGACTTACTATGGCTACACCTTC. Residues: CASSAGTYYGYTF.